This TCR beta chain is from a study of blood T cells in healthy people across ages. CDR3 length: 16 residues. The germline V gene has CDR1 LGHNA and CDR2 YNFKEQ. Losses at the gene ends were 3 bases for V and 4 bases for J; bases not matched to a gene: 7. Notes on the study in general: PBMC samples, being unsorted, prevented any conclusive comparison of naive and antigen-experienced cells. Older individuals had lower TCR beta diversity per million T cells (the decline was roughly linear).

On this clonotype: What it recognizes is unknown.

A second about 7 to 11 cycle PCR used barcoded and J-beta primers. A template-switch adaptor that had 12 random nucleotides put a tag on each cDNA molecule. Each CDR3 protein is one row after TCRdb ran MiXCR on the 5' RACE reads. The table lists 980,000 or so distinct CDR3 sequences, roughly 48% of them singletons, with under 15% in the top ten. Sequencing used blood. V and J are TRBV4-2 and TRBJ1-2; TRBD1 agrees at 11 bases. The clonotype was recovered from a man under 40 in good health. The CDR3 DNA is TGTGCCAGCAGCCACGCAGGGACAGGGGGGATCTATGGCTACACCTTC. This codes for CASSHAGTGGIYGYTF.